The sequence of this TCR beta chain was determined in a study of blood T cell repertoires in COVID-19. Study context: From T cells, B-cell-depleted T cells, or PBMCs came the material, which was cDNA or gDNA.

The V end lost 4 bases, the J end lost 0 bases, and 13 bases lay between the germline ends. Germline CDR1 SGHVS, CDR2 FQNEAQ. This CDR3 has 16 amino acids. Original data processing: How many nucleated cells were present was estimated from reference gene primer amplification. Here immunoSEQ multiplex PCR was the method, and the copy in TCRdb shows in-frame clones only, minus some. The V and J calls and clone size come from that table; D and trimming were worked out from the DNA. The sample consists of approximately 500,000 clones, 75% to 90% of them appearing once. The source material was peripheral blood. The chain employs TRBV7-8 and TRBJ1-3; D is perhaps TRBD1 (6 bases). The clonotype originates from a human donor in a cohort sampled during active COVID-19. CDR3 residues: CASSSQGTLSGNTIYF. CDR3 DNA sequence: TGTGCCAGCAGCTCTCAGGGGACCCTCTCTGGAAACACCATATATTTT.